This TCR beta chain was sequenced for a study of blood T cell repertoires in COVID-19 (dated by TCRdb to the early 2020s). Regarding the research as a whole: Samples from collaborators originated in the United States, Italy and Spain and spanned both the acute and convalescent phases of COVID-19. The samples were drawn from the first 160 participants of the ongoing ImmuneRACE study and from 950 to 1,500 subjects provided by 6 global collaborators. Sample metadata almost always included a de-identified subject ID, COVID-19 status, age in years and sex. The dataset comprised deeply sampled blood TCRbeta repertoires from subjects exposed to, actively infected with, or recovered from COVID-19. The material from the prospective study consisted of cDNA or gDNA derived from T cells, B-cell-depleted T cells, or PBMCs. Where available, HLA class I and class II types were obtained from metadata supplied by the sample provider rather than from assay-based typing. A freely available public database, intended as a resource for researchers studying the immune response to SARS-CoV-2, is where the repertoires were released. What the study reported, not specific to this receptor: The amount of clinical and demographic metadata varied by source and participant and was provided uncurated.

CDR1 and CDR2 are drawn from the germline V gene (reference sequence): DFQATT, SNEGSKA. Trimmed from V: 5 bases; trimmed from J: 8 bases; junction bases lacking a gene match: 5. Including the terminal cysteine and phenylalanine, the CDR3 comprises 11 residues. Only the CDR3 portion is preserved as DNA: 33 bases, with reading frame beginning at the first base. TCRbeta CDR3 regions were amplified from genomic DNA using the immunoSEQ Assay, a bias-controlled multiplex PCR. As for the authors' bioinformatics: Within the assay, amplification of reference gene primers was used to estimate how many nucleated cells each sample contained. To quantify the absolute abundance of each unique TCRbeta CDR3 rearrangement, sequence reads were collapsed and filtered. For each sample, productive Simpson clonality was calculated as the square root of Simpson's diversity index across productive rearrangements. TCRdb took over this immuneACCESS table, retaining in-frame rearrangements with V and J assigned. Such tables are incomplete; in checked studies, under half of the missing clones stem from an unresolved V gene, and the remainder is unexplained. That table supplies the V and J calls and clone size; D and trimming were determined from the DNA. This sample holds over 130,000 clones; around four fifths were observed only once. Around 2.1% of the sample lies in the top ten.

Each collaborating institution followed its own protocols to collect whole blood in K2EDTA tubes. For TCRbeta analysis, collaborators shipped samples as frozen whole blood, isolated PBMCs, or DNA extracted from either of those sample types. Concerning this clone itself: It has no known antigen specificity. No qualities accompany the bases; no much larger clone lies one base away.

The sample comprised peripheral blood. This receptor chain uses TRBV20-1 and TRBJ1-1; 7 nucleotides in the junction match TRBD1. This clonotype was sampled from a man between 65 and 85 years old with acute or convalescent COVID-19. The CDR3 loop reads CSAPPDREAFF. The nucleotide sequence reads as follows: TGCAGTGCTCCTCCGGACAGGGAAGCTTTCTTT.